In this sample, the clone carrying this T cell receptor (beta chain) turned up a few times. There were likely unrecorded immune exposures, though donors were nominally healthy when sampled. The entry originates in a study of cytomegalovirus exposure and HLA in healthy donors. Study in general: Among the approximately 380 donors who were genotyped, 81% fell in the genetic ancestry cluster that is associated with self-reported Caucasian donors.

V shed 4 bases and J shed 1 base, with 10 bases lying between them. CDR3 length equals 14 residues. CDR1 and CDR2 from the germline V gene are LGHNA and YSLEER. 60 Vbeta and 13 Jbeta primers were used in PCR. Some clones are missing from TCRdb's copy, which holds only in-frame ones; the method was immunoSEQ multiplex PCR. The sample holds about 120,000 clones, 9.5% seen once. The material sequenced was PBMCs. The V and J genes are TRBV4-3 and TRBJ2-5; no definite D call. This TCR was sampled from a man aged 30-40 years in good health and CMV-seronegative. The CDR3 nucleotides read TGCGCCAGCAGCCCCCGGAGCGCCCAAGAGACCCAGTACTTC. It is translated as CASSPRSAQETQYF.